This T cell receptor beta chain originates from a study of technical replicates of blood from four donors. Sequenced by immunoSEQ multiplex PCR; TCRdb stores in-frame clones only, minus some. The table shows more than 90,000 clones, with almost 96% occurring only once. Germline CDR1 SEHNR, CDR2 FQNEAQ (reference sequence). This CDR3 region has 19 residues. V was clipped by 5 bases and J by 2 bases, with 25 bases between them. The specimen was T cells isolated from PBMCs. This TCR derives from a human donor in good health. V usage is TRBV7-9 and J usage is TRBJ2-1; D remains ambiguous. CDR3 sequence reads: CASSPTAKASRNAYNEQFF. The DNA for the CDR3 is TGTGCCAGCAGCCCGACCGCGAAGGCGTCTAGGAACGCCTACAATGAGCAGTTCTTC.